These T cell receptor beta chains were read from a single sample in a study of blood T cell repertoires in COVID-19. Produced via immunoSEQ multiplex PCR; TCRdb's table is partial and in-frame only. The data hold under 9,000 clones, with approximately 90% observed a single time. The sample taken for sequencing was peripheral blood. The receptors stem from a human donor with active COVID-19. The donor label of this sample is uncertain. Each CDR3 is given with its conserved first and last residue. D genes are given only for firm matches. A clone size is listed for some rows: how often the clone was seen (once, few, many), or a class if it is expanded.

CDR3 DNA	CDR3 protein	J gene	D gene	clone size	V gene
TGTGCCAGCAGCTTAGGGGCCAGCGGAGAGACCCAGTACTTC	CASSLGASGETQYF	TRBJ2-5	-	-	TRBV7-2
TGTGCCAGCATAAGTAGCGCAAACTACAATGAGCAGTTCTTC	CASISSANYNEQFF	TRBJ2-1	-	-	TRBV2
TGTGCCAGCAGCCCCCGGACAGGGGGGTTCATGACGATAGAGACCCAGTACTTC	CASSPRTGGFMTIETQYF	TRBJ2-5	TRBD1	-	TRBV4-2
TGTGCCAGCAGCCAACAGGGAGTAGTCGGGGAGCTGTTTTTT	CASSQQGVVGELFF	TRBJ2-2	-	-	TRBV7-9
TGTGCCAGCAGCCAAGAGTCTGAGATAACGCAGTATTTT	CASSQESEITQYF	TRBJ2-3	-	-	TRBV3-1/TRBV3-2
TGTGCCAGCACCAAGCTAGGGGGGGTTACCATATATTTT	CASTKLGGVTIYF	TRBJ1-3	-	-	TRBV12-3/TRBV12-4
TGTGCCAGCAGCTTTCAGGGGGAGCAGCCCCAGCATTTT	CASSFQGEQPQHF	TRBJ1-5	TRBD1	-	TRBV11-2
TGTGCCAGCAGTTTATCGAGGTCGGGTTCCGCTGAAGCTTTCTTT	CASSLSRSGSAEAFF	TRBJ1-1	-	-	TRBV27
TGTGCCAGCAGCCAAGACGACAGGTCTAATCAGCCCCAGCATTTT	CASSQDDRSNQPQHF	TRBJ1-5	-	-	TRBV3-1/TRBV3-2
TGCAGTGCTAGTGGGAGTTTTAGCAATCAGCCCCAGCATTTT	CSASGSFSNQPQHF	TRBJ1-5	-	-	TRBV20-1
TGCAGCGTTGAACGACTAGCGAGCTCCTACAATGAGCAGTTCTTC	CSVERLASSYNEQFF	TRBJ2-1	TRBD2	-	TRBV29-1
TGTGCCAGCAGTTTACGGACTAGCGGGAGGATCCACGAGCAGTACTTC	CASSLRTSGRIHEQYF	TRBJ2-7	TRBD2	-	TRBV27
TGTGCCAGCAGCTTATATTTTCAGGGGGATTATTCACCCCTCCACTTT	CASSLYFQGDYSPLHF	TRBJ1-6	TRBD1	-	TRBV11-3
TGTGCCAGCAGCTTTTTCCGGGTTGAAAAACTGTTTTTT	CASSFFRVEKLFF	TRBJ1-4	-	-	TRBV11-2
TGTGCCAGCAGTCCCGAGGGACTAGCGGGGGACGAGACCCAGTACTTC	CASSPEGLAGDETQYF	TRBJ2-5	TRBD2	-	TRBV6-2/TRBV6-3
TGTGCCTGTCGACTAAATAATTCACCCCTCCACTTT	CACRLNNSPLHF	TRBJ1-6	-	-	TRBV30
TGCGCCAGCAGCATGACACTAGACTATGGCTACACCTTC	CASSMTLDYGYTF	TRBJ1-2	-	-	TRBV5-1
TGCGCCAGCAGCCAAGATTTAGAAAACCAAGAGACCCAGTACTTC	CASSQDLENQETQYF	TRBJ2-5	-	-	TRBV4-3
TGTGCCATCAATGACAGGGCGAGCTCCTACGAGCAGTACTTC	CAINDRASSYEQYF	TRBJ2-7	TRBD1	-	TRBV10-3
TGTGCCAGTGGAGCGGGGGCCCAATACAATGAGCAGTTCTTC	CASGAGAQYNEQFF	TRBJ2-1	TRBD2	-	TRBV19
TGTGCCAGCAGTCCGCCCAGGGGGCACACTGAAGCTTTCTTT	CASSPPRGHTEAFF	TRBJ1-1	TRBD1	-	TRBV7-9
TGTGCCAGCAGTGATGGCGGGGGGGCCAGGAGTGAGCAGTTCTTC	CASSDGGGARSEQFF	TRBJ2-1	TRBD2	-	TRBV6-4
TGTGCCAGCAGTTACTCCACTGACAGGAGCTCCTACGAGCAGTACTTC	CASSYSTDRSSYEQYF	TRBJ2-7	-	-	TRBV6-2/TRBV6-3
TGTGCCAGCAGCGGACAGGGTGTGGGACTAGCGGGAGGAACCCATGAGCAGTTCTTC	CASSGQGVGLAGGTHEQFF	TRBJ2-1	TRBD2	-	TRBV7-8
TGTGCCAGCAGTGCCGGACTAGCGGGAGGTTCACTCTACAATGAGCAGTTCTTC	CASSAGLAGGSLYNEQFF	TRBJ2-1	TRBD2	-	TRBV6-1
TGTGCCAGCTCACCACGGGACAACCGATCACCCCTCCACTTT	CASSPRDNRSPLHF	TRBJ1-6	-	-	TRBV18
TGTGCCAGCAGCAACAGGGGGCTGTACCCCTACGAGCAGTACTTC	CASSNRGLYPYEQYF	TRBJ2-7	TRBD1	-	TRBV7-2
TGTGCCAGTAGCTTTCTAGCGGGAGACACCTACAATGAGCAGTTCTTC	CASSFLAGDTYNEQFF	TRBJ2-1	TRBD2	-	TRBV19
TGTGCCAGCAGTCCAAGAACAGGGCTTGAGCAGTTCTTC	CASSPRTGLEQFF	TRBJ2-1	-	-	TRBV6-5
TGTGCCAGCAGCTTATCGGGACTAGAGGCAGATACGCAGTATTTT	CASSLSGLEADTQYF	TRBJ2-3	TRBD2	-	TRBV11-3
TGCGCCAGCAGCTTTCAGGGCTCTGGAAACACCATATATTTT	CASSFQGSGNTIYF	TRBJ1-3	-	once	TRBV5-1
TGTGCCACCAGTGGCTATACGGGAAATGAGCAGTTCTTC	CATSGYTGNEQFF	TRBJ2-1	-	-	TRBV24-1
TGTGCCAGCAAGGGACAGGCGAGCTCCTATAATTCACCCCTCCACTTT	CASKGQASSYNSPLHF	TRBJ1-6	TRBD1	once	TRBV5-6
TGTGCCAGCAGCCAAGAAGTGGGAGGGGCGGATGAGCAGTTCTTC	CASSQEVGGADEQFF	TRBJ2-1	TRBD2	-	TRBV3-1/TRBV3-2
TGTGCCAGCAGACGAACCGGACAGGGGACCTACGAGCAGTACTTC	CASRRTGQGTYEQYF	TRBJ2-7	TRBD1	-	TRBV6-5
TGTGCCACCAGCCTTTCGAAAAACATTCAGTACTTC	CATSLSKNIQYF	TRBJ2-4	-	-	TRBV15
TGTGCCAGTAGTATAAGGGGCCAGGGGCATGGCTACACCTTC	CASSIRGQGHGYTF	TRBJ1-2	-	-	TRBV19
TGTGCCAGCAGTTTCCCGAGGGAAAAACTGTTTTTT	CASSFPREKLFF	TRBJ1-4	-	-	TRBV12-3/TRBV12-4
TGTGCCTGGAGTGCCCAGGGGGCCGTGGCGCAGTTCTTC	CAWSAQGAVAQFF	TRBJ2-1	TRBD1	-	TRBV30
TGTGCCAGCAGCTCACGAAGTGGAACTAACTACGAGCAGTACTTC	CASSSRSGTNYEQYF	TRBJ2-7	-	-	TRBV11-2
TGTGCCAGCAGCTTACAGGGGGGCCCCGGGGAGCTGTTTTTT	CASSLQGGPGELFF	TRBJ2-2	TRBD1	few	TRBV5-5
TGCGCCAGCAGTGTGGGACAGGGTAATGGCTACACCTTC	CASSVGQGNGYTF	TRBJ1-2	TRBD1	-	TRBV10-1
TGTGCCACCAGCAGAGAGGAGCGGGGTCCCACAGATACGCAGTATTTT	CATSREERGPTDTQYF	TRBJ2-3	TRBD2	-	TRBV15
TGTGCCACCAGTGTACTAGGTAATGAGCAGTTCTTC	CATSVLGNEQFF	TRBJ2-1	-	-	TRBV24-1
TGTGCCAGCAGCCAGGGCAGGGAGGCCGGGGAGCTGTTTTTT	CASSQGREAGELFF	TRBJ2-2	-	-	TRBV3-1/TRBV3-2
TGTGCCAGCAGCCCAGGGGGCGCAGAGACCCAGTACTTC	CASSPGGAETQYF	TRBJ2-5	TRBD1	-	TRBV5-4
TGTGCCAGCAGCTTGGGGGACTTCACCGGGGAGCTGTTTTTT	CASSLGDFTGELFF	TRBJ2-2	-	-	TRBV5-8